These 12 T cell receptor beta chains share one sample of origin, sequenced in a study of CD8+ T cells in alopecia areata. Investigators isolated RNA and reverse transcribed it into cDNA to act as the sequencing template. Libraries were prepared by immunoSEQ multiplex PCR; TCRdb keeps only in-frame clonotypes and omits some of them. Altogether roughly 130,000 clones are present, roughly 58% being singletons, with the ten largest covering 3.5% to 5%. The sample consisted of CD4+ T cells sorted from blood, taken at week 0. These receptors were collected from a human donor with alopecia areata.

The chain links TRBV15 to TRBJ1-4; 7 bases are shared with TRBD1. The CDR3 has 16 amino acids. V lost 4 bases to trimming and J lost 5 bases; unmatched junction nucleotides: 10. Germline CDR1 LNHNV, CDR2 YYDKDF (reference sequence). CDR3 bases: TGTGCCACCAGCAAGACACCGGGACAGAGAAATGAAAAACTGTTTTTT. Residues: CATSKTPGQRNEKLFF.

In DNA, the CDR3 is TGCAGCGCCGGGGGACAGGGCTACAATGAGCAGTTCTTC. It yields the protein CSAGGQGYNEQFF. This sequence joins TRBV29-1 and TRBJ2-1, with TRBD1 matching 9 bases. Trimming removed 7 bases from V and 3 bases from J; junction bases left unmatched: 4. Germline V gene data show CDR1 as SQVTM and CDR2 as ANQGSEA. The CDR3 covers 13 residues.

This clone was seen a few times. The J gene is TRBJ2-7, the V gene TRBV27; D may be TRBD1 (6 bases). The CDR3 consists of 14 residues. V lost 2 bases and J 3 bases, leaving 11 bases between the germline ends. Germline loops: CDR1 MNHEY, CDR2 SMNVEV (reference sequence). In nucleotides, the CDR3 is TGTGCCAGCAGTTTAATGGGACAAAGCTACGAGCAGTACTTC. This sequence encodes CASSLMGQSYEQYF.

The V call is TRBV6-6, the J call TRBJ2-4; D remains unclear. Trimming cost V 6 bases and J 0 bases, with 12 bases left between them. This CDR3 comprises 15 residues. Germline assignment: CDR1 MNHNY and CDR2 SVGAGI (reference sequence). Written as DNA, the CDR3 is TGTGCCAGCAGCTTACAAACGCTAGCCAAAAACATTCAGTACTTC. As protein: CASSLQTLAKNIQYF.

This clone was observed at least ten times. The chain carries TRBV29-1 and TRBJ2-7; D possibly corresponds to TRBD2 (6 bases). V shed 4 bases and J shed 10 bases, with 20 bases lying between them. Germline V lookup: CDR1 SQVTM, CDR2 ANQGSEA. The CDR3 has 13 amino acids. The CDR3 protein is CSVARESLAEQYF. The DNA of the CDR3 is TGCAGCGTTGCCCGAGAATCCTTAGCGGAACAGTACTTC.

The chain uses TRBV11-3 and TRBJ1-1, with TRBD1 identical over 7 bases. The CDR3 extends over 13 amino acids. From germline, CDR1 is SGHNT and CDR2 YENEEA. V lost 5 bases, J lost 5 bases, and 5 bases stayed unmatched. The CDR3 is CASSLRQGTEAFF. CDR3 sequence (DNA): TGTGCCAGCAGCCTACGACAGGGAACTGAAGCTTTCTTT.

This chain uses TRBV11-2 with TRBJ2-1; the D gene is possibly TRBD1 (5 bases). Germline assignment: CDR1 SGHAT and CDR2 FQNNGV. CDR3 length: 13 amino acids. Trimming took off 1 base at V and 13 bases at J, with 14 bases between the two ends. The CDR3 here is CASSLGSGADQFF. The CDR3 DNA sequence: TGTGCCAGCAGCTTAGGGTCTGGGGCAGACCAGTTCTTC.

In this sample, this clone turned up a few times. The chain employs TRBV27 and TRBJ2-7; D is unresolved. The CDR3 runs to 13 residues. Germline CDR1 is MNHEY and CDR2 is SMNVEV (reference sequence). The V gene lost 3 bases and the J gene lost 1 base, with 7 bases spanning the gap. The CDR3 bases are TGTGCCAGCAGTTTCGGCTATTCCTACGAGCAGTACTTC. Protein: CASSFGYSYEQYF.

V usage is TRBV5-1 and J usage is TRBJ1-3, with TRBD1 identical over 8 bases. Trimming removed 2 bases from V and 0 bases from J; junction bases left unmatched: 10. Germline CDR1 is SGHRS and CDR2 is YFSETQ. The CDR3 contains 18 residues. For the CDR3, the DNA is TGCGCCAGCAGCTTTTTTCCAGTCGACAGGGGCTCTGGAAACACCATATATTTT. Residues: CASSFFPVDRGSGNTIYF.

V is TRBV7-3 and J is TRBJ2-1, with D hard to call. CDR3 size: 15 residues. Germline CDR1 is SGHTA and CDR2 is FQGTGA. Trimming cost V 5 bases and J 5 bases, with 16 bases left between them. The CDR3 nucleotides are TGTGCCAGCAGCCCCCGTACGGGCTTTAACAATGAGCAGTTCTTC. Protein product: CASSPRTGFNNEQFF.

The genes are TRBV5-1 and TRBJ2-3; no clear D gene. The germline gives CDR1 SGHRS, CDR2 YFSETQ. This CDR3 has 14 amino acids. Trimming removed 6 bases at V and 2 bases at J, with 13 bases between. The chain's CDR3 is CASTSADPTDTQYF. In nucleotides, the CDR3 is TGCGCCAGCACCTCTGCGGATCCCACAGATACGCAGTATTTT. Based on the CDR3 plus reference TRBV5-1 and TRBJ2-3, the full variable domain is KAGVTQTPRYLIKTRGQQVTLSCSPISGHRSVSWYQQTPGQGLQFLFEYFSETQRNKGNFPGRFSGRQFSNSRSEMNVSTLELGDSALYLCASTSADPTDTQYFGPGTRLTVL.

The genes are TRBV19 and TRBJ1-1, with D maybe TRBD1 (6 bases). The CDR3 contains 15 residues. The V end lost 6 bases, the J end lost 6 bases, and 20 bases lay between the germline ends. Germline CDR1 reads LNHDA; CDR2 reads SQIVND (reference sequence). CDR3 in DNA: TGTGCCAGTAGCGCTCCTTCGACAGGCAGCCCTGAAGCTTTCTTT. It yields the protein CASSAPSTGSPEAFF.